These 8 T cell receptor beta chains came from one sample sequenced in a study of T-cell reconstitution after alpha-beta-depleted transplantation in children. TCRbeta library preparation incorporated unique molecular identifiers. TCRdb used MiXCR to reprocess the PCR reads, holding one entry per CDR3 protein. This table has nearly 250,000 distinct CDR3 sequences, just under 8.5% appearing once. The sequencing here drew on PBMCs, mostly from graft donor cells, taken 180 days after TCRalphabeta/CD19-depleted stem cell transplant. The source is a male patient between 5 and 17 years old who had a stem cell transplant for acute lymphoblastic leukemia, so the T cells may come from the graft donor.

This clonotype was counted ten times or more. The rearrangement links TRBV7-3 to TRBJ2-1; D is possibly TRBD2 (5 bases). The CDR3 contains 17 residues. From germline, CDR1 is SGHTA and CDR2 FQGTGA. The V end lost 1 base, the J end lost 5 bases, and 18 bases lay between the germline ends. CDR3 bases: TGTGCCAGCAGCTTAATCGCGGCCCGGGGAAAGGACAATGAGCAGTTCTTC. This encodes CASSLIAARGKDNEQFF.

CDR3 coding DNA: TGCAGTGCTAACAGGGCTCAGTCCTACGAGCAGTACTTC. Its translation is CSANRAQSYEQYF. The rearrangement links TRBV20-1 to TRBJ2-7; D perhaps matches TRBD1 (6 bases). V was shortened by 4 bases and J by 1 base, with 11 bases between the two germline ends. CDR1 DFQATT and CDR2 SNEGSKA come from the germline V gene (reference sequence). This CDR3 contains 13 residues.

This clonotype was detected many times. DNA of the CDR3: TGCGCCAGCAGTGAGTCTGTGACCCATCCCGGGAACACTGAAGCTTTCTTT. This encodes CASSESVTHPGNTEAFF. The chain links TRBV10-1 to TRBJ1-1; no clear D. Trimming pared 0 bases from V and 1 base from J, leaving 15 bases between. The germline CDR1 and CDR2 sequences are WNHNN and SYGVQD (reference sequence). The CDR3 is 17 amino acids.

This clonotype appeared many times. This chain joins TRBV20-1 and TRBJ1-5, with D perhaps TRBD1 (6 bases). Trimming removed 5 bases at V and 2 bases at J, with 7 bases between. This CDR3 region has 12 residues. CDR1 and CDR2 from the germline V gene are DFQATT and SNEGSKA (reference sequence). Here the CDR3 reads CSAGGGNQPQHF. CDR3 bases: TGCAGTGCTGGGGGCGGCAATCAGCCCCAGCATTTT.

This rearrangement joins TRBV29-1 to TRBJ2-3; 8 nucleotides match TRBD2. Germline CDR1 reads SQVTM; CDR2 reads ANQGSEA. Unmatched junction bases numbered 5, after V lost 5 bases and J lost 1 base. The length of the CDR3 is 14 residues. This CDR3 is CSVLAGMGTDTQYF. The CDR3 region has the DNA TGCAGCGTTTTAGCGGGGATGGGCACAGATACGCAGTATTTT.

This clonotype was seen repeatedly, ten times or more. This rearrangement joins TRBV6-5 to TRBJ2-2; weak D call: TRBD2 (5 bases). CDR1 is MNHEY, CDR2 SVGAGI, per germline. Trimming took 0 bases from V and 6 from J, leaving 14 bases between them. The CDR3 covers 16 residues. The CDR3 here is CASSYSKSSSPGELFF. Here the CDR3 DNA reads TGTGCCAGCAGTTACTCGAAATCTAGCTCTCCCGGGGAGCTGTTTTTT.

This clonotype was counted at least ten times. The rearrangement links TRBV5-1 to TRBJ2-7; either TRBD1 or TRBD2 may fit D (7 bases each). Germline CDR1 and CDR2: SGHRS and YFSETQ. Trimming cost V 3 bases and J 5 bases, with 21 bases left between them. The length of the CDR3 is 16 residues. The chain's CDR3 is CASSSGTTGAVNEQYF. CDR3 DNA sequence: TGCGCCAGCAGCTCCGGGACTACAGGGGCTGTAAACGAGCAGTACTTC.

In this sample, this clonotype turned up many times. The chain employs TRBV2 and TRBJ2-2; a weak D match, TRBD1 (5 bases). CDR1 and CDR2 from the germline V gene are SNHLY and FYNNEI. CDR3 size: 13 residues. The germline V and J ends were trimmed by 11 bases and 1 base, with 11 bases remaining between them. In DNA form, the CDR3 reads TGTGCCGGACGAGGACAGAACACCGGGGAGCTGTTTTTT. Translating it yields CAGRGQNTGELFF. Variable domain in full (rest from reference TRBV2 and TRBJ2-2): EPEVTQTPSHQVTQMGQEVILRCVPISNHLYFYWYRQILGQKVEFLVSFYNNEISEKSEIFDDQFSVERPDGSNFTLKIRSTKLEDSAMYFCAGRGQNTGELFFGEGSRLTVL.